This T cell receptor beta chain was retrieved from a study of blood T cells in healthy people across ages (dated by TCRdb to the mid-2010s). Some background on the complete study: In model experiments, template switching captured roughly one uniquely barcoded TCR beta cDNA molecule for every two T cells. Age-related changes in TCR beta repertoire diversity were measured in the study by deep sequencing normalized with unique cDNA molecular identifiers. Four age groups were formed from the donors: young (average roughly 15 years), middle-aged (approximately 39), aged (around 68) and long-lived (about 80). To avoid experimental bias, donors of different ages were randomly spread across the sequencing lanes. Two additional independent replicas of 1 million unique cDNA reads from the same blood draw were analyzed for two donors (one aged 18 to 30 and one aged 80 or older).

CDR1 and CDR2 (MNHNY, SVGAGI) derive from the germline V gene (reference sequence). V ends up 6 bases short and J 6 bases short, with an unmatched junction base count of 3. There are 13 amino acids in the CDR3, from cysteine to phenylalanine inclusive. The DNA shown is the 39-base CDR3, in frame from base 1. As to this clonotype: No cognate antigen has been identified for it. No per-base quality is available; no much larger clone lies one base away.

Summary of the overall study and its limitations: Bulk unsorted PBMC profiling prevented conclusive comparison of naive and antigen-experienced compartments. Because donor CMV infection status was unknown, age-related changes in expanded clonotypes were potentially confounded. Compared with the aged group, more naive CD4+ T cells, fewer expanded clones and increased TCR diversity were shown by the long-lived group, suggesting age selection. Estimates of total diversity based on one million sequenced T cells were considered lower bounds and underestimates. As age increased, observed TCR beta diversity per million T cells dropped in a roughly linear way, and a significant reduction was already evident by age 40. A strong correlation was found between observed TCR beta diversity and the percentage of naive T cells measured by flow cytometry.

The library was produced with 5' RACE. The data were produced on an Illumina HiSeq 2500. The second PCR ran for about 6 to 12 cycles and used a J-beta primer mix along with a sample-barcoded 5' primer. A template-switch 5' adaptor carrying 12 random nucleotides introduced a unique molecular identifier onto each TCR beta cDNA molecule. Each sample yielded at least 2.5 million CDR3-containing paired-end reads. First-strand cDNA synthesis was performed from all RNA using the Mint cDNA synthesis kit, with priming by a TRBC-specific oligonucleotide. All cDNA was treated with uracil-DNA glycosylase and then went through a first 18-cycle PCR with the universal primers M1SS and BC2_uni_R. The published analysis was carried out like this. Each sample was normalized by randomly selecting 1 million high-quality reads, each carrying a distinct molecular identifier. Reads with shared molecular identifiers were discarded instead of being binned into consensus sequences. MiTCR, with a Q25 quality threshold and the strictest error-elimination algorithm, was used for CDR3 identification, clonotype clustering and error correction. A nonparametric unseen species model with Euler transformation was used to estimate a lower bound on total TCR beta diversity. Starting from the raw public reads, TCRdb applied fastp trimming at Q25, assembled clones with MiXCR and retained in-frame beta chains. Duplicate CDR3 protein sequences are folded into a single record with the most common DNA and genes. For this entry, the V and J calls and clone size follow TCRdb and not the study's own pipeline. The sample data list around 1,000,000 distinct CDR3 sequences, and more than 30% of these were observed just once. The leading ten clones occupy about 12% of the sample.

Donors were 39 systemically healthy Caucasian individuals from Russia aged roughly 6 to 95 years. About 10 milliliters of peripheral blood were drawn from each donor into EDTA-treated Vacutainer tubes. Ficoll-Paque density-gradient centrifugation was used to isolate PBMCs, with at least 7 million obtained per sample. Trizol reagent was used to extract total RNA from the PBMCs, yielding at least 5 micrograms per sample. For every donor, an aliquot of PBMCs went through flow cytometry to measure the percentages of naive CD45RAhigh/CD27high T cells. This sequence uses TRBV6-6 and TRBJ2-1; TRBD1 lines up with 9 middle nucleotides. The sequenced sample was blood. This TCR was recovered from a man between 18 and 35 years old in good health. The CDR3 sequence is CASRGQGSNEQFF. In nucleotide form, the sequence is TGTGCCAGCAGGGGACAGGGATCCAATGAGCAGTTCTTC.